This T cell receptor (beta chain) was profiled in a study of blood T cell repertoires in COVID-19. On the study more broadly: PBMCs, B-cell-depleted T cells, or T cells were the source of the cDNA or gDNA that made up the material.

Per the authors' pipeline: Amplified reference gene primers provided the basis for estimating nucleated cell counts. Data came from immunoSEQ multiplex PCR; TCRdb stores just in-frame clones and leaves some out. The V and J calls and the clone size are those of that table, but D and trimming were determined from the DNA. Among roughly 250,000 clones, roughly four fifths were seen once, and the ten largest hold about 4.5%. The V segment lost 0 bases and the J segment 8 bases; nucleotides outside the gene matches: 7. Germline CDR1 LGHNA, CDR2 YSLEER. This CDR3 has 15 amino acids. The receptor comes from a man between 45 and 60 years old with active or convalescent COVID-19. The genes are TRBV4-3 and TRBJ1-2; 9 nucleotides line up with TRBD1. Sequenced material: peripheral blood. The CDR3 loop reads CASSQETGQGSGYTF. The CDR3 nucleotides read TGCGCCAGCAGCCAAGAGACGGGACAGGGAAGCGGCTACACCTTC.